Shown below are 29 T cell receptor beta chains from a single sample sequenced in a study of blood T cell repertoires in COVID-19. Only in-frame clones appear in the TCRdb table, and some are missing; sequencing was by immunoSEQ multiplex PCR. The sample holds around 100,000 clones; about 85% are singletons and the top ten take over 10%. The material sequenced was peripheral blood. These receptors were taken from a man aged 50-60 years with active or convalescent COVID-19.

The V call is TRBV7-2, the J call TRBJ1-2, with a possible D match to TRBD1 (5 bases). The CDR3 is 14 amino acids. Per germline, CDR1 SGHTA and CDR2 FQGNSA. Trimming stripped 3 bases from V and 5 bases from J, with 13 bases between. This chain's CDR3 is CASSLEGLSYGYTF. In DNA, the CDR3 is TGTGCCAGCAGCTTGGAGGGACTCTCTTATGGCTACACCTTC.

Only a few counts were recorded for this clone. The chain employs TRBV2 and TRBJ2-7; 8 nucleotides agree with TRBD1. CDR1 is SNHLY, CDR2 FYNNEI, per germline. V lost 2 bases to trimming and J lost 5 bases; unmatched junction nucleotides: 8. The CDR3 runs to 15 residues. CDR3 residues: CASSELMSGGNEQYF. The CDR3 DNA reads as TGTGCCAGCAGTGAATTGATGTCAGGGGGCAACGAGCAGTACTTC.

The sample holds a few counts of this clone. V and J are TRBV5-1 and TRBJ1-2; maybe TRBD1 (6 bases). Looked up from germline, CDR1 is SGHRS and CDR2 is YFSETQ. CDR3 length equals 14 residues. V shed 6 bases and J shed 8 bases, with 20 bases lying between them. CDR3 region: CASTGGGRRGGYTF. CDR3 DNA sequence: TGCGCCAGCACGGGCGGGGGCCGGCGGGGAGGCTACACCTTC.

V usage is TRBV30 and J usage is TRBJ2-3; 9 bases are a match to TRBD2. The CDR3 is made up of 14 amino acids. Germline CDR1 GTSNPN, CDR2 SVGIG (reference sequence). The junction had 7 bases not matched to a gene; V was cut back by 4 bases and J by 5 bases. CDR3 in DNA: TGTGCCTGGACTAGCGGGATCTCTGAAGATACGCAGTATTTT. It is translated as CAWTSGISEDTQYF.

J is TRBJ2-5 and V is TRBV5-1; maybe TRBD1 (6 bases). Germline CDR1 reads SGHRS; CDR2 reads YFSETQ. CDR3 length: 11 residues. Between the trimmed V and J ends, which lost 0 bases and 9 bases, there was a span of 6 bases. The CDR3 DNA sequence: TGCGCCAGCAGCTTGGAGGGGGCCCAGTACTTC. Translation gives CASSLEGAQYF. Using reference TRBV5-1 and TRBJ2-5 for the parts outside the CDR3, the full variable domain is KAGVTQTPRYLIKTRGQQVTLSCSPISGHRSVSWYQQTPGQGLQFLFEYFSETQRNKGNFPGRFSGRQFSNSRSEMNVSTLELGDSALYLCASSLEGAQYFGPGTRLLVL.

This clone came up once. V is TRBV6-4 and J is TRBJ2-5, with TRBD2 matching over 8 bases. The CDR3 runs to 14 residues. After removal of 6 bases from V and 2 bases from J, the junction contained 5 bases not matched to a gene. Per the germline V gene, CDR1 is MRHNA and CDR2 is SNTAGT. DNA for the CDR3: TGTGCCAGCAGATTAAGCGGGAGACAAGAGACCCAGTACTTC. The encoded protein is CASRLSGRQETQYF.

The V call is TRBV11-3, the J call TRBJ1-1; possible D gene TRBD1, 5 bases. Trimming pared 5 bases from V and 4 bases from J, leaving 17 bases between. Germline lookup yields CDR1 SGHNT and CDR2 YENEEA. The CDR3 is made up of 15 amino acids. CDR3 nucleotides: TGTGCCAGCAGCCCCCAATATGGGGGGGGCACTGAAGCTTTCTTT. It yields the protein CASSPQYGGGTEAFF. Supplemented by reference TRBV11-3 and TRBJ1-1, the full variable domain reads EAGVVQSPRYKIIEKKQPVAFWCNPISGHNTLYWYLQNLGQGPELLIRYENEEAVDDSQLPKDRFSAERLKGVDSTLKIQPAELGDSAVYLCASSPQYGGGTEAFFGQGTRLTVV.

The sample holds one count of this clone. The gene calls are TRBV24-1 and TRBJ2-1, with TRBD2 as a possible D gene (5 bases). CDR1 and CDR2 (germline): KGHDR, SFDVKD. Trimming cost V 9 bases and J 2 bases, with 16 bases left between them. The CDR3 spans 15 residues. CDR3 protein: CATPQPPGAYNEQFF. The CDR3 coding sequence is TGTGCCACCCCCCAGCCCCCCGGGGCCTACAATGAGCAGTTCTTC.

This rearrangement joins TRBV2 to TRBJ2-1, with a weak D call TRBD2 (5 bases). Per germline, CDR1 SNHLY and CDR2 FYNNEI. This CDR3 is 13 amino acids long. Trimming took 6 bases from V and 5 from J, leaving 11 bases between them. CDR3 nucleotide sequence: TGTGCCAGCAGCGAAACTAGTGACAATGAGCAGTTCTTC. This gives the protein CASSETSDNEQFF. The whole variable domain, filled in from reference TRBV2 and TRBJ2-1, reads EPEVTQTPSHQVTQMGQEVILRCVPISNHLYFYWYRQILGQKVEFLVSFYNNEISEKSEIFDDQFSVERPDGSNFTLKIRSTKLEDSAMYFCASSETSDNEQFFGPGTRLTVL.

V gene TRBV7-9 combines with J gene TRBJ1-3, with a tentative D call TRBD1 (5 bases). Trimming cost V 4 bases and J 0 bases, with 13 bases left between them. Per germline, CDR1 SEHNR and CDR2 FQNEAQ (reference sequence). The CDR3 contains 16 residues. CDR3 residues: CASSSFGGNSGNTIYF. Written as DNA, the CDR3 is TGTGCCAGCAGCTCCTTCGGGGGGAACTCTGGAAACACCATATATTTT.

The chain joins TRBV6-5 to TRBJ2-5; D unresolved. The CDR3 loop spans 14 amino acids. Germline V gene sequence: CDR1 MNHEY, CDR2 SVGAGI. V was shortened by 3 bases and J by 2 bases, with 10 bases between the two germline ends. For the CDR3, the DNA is TGTGCCAGCAGTTATGGCGGTATTCAAGAGACCCAGTACTTC. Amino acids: CASSYGGIQETQYF.

The CDR3 reads CSVSYRGNQPQHF. In DNA form, the CDR3 reads TGCAGCGTTTCTTACAGAGGCAATCAGCCCCAGCATTTT. The chain employs TRBV29-1 and TRBJ1-5; D remains unclear. With 5 bases removed from V and 2 bases from J, the gap between germline ends came to 10 bases. The CDR3 contains 13 residues. Looked up from germline, CDR1 is SQVTM and CDR2 is ANQGSEA.

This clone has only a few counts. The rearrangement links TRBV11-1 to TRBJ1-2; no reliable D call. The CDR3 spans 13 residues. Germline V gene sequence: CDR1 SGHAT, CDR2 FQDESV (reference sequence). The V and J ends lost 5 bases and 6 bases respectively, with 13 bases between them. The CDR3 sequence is CASSDDRRDGYTF. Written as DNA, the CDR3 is TGTGCCAGCAGCGACGACCGGAGGGATGGCTACACCTTC.

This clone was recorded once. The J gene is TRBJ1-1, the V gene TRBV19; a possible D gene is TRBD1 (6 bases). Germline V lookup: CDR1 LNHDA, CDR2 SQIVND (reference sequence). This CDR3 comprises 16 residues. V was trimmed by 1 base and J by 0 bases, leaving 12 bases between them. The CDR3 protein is CASSIGFQGMNTEAFF. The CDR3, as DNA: TGTGCCAGTAGTATAGGATTCCAGGGGATGAACACTGAAGCTTTCTTT.

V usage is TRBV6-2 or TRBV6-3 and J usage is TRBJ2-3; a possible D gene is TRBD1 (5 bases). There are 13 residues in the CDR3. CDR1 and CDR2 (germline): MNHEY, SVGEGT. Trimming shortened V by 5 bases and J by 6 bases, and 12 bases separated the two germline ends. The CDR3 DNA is TGTGCCAGCAGTCTCGACAGTAAGGATACGCAGTATTTT. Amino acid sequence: CASSLDSKDTQYF.

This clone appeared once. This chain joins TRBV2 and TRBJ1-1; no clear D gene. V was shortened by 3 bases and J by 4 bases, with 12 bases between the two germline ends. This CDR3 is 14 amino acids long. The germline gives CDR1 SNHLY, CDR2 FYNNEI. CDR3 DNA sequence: TGTGCCAGCAGTGAGGAGGCTTTGAGCACTGAAGCTTTCTTT. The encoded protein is CASSEEALSTEAFF. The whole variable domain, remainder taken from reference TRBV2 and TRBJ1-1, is EPEVTQTPSHQVTQMGQEVILRCVPISNHLYFYWYRQILGQKVEFLVSFYNNEISEKSEIFDDQFSVERPDGSNFTLKIRSTKLEDSAMYFCASSEEALSTEAFFGQGTRLTVV.

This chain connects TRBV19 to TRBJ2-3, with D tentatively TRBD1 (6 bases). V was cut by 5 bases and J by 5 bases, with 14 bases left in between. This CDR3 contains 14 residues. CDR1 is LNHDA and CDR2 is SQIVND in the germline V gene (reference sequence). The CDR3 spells CASSFGGAGDTQYF. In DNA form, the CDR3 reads TGTGCCAGTAGTTTTGGGGGCGCGGGAGATACGCAGTATTTT. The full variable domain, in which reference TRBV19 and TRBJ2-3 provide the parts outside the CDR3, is DGGITQSPKYLFRKEGQNVTLSCEQNLNHDAMYWYRQDPGQGLRLIYYSQIVNDFQKGDIAEGYSVSREKKESFPLTVTSAQKNPTAFYLCASSFGGAGDTQYFGPGTRLTVL.

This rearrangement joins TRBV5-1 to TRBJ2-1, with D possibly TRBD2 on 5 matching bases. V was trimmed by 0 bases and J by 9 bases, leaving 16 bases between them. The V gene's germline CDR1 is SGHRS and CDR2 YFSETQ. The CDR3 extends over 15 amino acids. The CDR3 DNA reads TGCGCCAGCAGCTTGGACCCTAGCAGTCCGGGTGAGCAGTTCTTC. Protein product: CASSLDPSSPGEQFF.

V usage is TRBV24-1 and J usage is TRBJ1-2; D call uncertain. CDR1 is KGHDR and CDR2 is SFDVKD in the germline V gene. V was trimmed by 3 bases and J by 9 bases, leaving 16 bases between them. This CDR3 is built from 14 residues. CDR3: CATSDGNRPGSYTF. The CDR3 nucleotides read TGTGCCACCAGTGATGGTAATCGTCCGGGAAGCTACACCTTC.

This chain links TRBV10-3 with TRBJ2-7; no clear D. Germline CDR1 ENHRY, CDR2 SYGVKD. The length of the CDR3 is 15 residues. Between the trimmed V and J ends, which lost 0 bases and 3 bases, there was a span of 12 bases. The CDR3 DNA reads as TGTGCCATCAGTGAGTCGATTGAGGCCAACTACGAGCAGTACTTC. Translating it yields CAISESIEANYEQYF.

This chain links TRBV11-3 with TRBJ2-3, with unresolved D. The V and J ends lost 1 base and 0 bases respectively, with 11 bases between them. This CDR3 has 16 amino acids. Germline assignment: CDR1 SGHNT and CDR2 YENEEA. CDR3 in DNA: TGTGCCAGCAGCTTAGGAGAGGAGATAAGCACAGATACGCAGTATTTT. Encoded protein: CASSLGEEISTDTQYF.

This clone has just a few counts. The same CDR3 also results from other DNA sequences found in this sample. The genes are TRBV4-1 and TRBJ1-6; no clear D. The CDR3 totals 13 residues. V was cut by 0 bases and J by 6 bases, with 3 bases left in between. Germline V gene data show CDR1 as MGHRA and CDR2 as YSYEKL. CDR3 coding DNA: TGCGCCAGCAGCCAAGAGGCTAATTCACCCCTCCACTTT. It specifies CASSQEANSPLHF.

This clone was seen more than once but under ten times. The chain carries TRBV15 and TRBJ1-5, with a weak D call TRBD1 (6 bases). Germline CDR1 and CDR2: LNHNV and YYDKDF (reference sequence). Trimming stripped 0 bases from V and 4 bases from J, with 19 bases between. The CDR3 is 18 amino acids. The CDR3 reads CATSRESNPGQGNQPQHF. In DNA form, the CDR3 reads TGTGCCACCAGCAGAGAGAGTAACCCTGGCCAGGGGAATCAGCCCCAGCATTTT.

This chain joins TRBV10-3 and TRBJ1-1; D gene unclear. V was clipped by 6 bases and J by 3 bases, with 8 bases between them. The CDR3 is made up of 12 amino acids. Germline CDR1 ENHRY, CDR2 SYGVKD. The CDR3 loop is CAISPQDTEAFF. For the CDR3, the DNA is TGTGCCATCAGCCCCCAGGACACTGAAGCTTTCTTT.

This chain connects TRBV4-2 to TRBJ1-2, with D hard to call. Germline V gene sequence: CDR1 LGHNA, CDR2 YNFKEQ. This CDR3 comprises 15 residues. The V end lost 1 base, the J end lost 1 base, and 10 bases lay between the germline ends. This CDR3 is CASSQAGNINYGYTF. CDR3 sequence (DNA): TGTGCCAGCAGCCAAGCAGGCAATATTAACTATGGCTACACCTTC.

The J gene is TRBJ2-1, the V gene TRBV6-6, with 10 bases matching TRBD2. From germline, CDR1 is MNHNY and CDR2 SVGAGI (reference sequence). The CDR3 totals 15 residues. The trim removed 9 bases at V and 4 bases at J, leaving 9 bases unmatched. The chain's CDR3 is CASLEGLASYNEQFF. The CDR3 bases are TGTGCCAGTCTTGAGGGACTAGCGTCATACAATGAGCAGTTCTTC.

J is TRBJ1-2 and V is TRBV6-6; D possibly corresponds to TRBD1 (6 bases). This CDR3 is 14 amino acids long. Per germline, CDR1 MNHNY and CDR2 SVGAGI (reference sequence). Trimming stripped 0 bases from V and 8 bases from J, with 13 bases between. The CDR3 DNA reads TGTGCCAGCAGTTACTCTGGGACAAGTCAAGGCTACACCTTC. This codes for CASSYSGTSQGYTF.

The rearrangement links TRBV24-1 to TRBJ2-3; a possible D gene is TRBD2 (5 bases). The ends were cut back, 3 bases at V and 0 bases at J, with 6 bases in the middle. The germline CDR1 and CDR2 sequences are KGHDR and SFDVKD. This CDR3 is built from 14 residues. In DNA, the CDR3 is TGTGCCACCAGTGATACTAGTAGCACAGATACGCAGTATTTT. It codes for CATSDTSSTDTQYF.

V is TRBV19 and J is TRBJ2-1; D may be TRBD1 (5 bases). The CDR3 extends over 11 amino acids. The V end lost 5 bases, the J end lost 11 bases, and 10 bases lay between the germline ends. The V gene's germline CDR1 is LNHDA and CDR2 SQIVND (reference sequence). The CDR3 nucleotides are TGTGCCAGTAGTGGTGGGGCGAAGCAGTTCTTC. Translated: CASSGGAKQFF.